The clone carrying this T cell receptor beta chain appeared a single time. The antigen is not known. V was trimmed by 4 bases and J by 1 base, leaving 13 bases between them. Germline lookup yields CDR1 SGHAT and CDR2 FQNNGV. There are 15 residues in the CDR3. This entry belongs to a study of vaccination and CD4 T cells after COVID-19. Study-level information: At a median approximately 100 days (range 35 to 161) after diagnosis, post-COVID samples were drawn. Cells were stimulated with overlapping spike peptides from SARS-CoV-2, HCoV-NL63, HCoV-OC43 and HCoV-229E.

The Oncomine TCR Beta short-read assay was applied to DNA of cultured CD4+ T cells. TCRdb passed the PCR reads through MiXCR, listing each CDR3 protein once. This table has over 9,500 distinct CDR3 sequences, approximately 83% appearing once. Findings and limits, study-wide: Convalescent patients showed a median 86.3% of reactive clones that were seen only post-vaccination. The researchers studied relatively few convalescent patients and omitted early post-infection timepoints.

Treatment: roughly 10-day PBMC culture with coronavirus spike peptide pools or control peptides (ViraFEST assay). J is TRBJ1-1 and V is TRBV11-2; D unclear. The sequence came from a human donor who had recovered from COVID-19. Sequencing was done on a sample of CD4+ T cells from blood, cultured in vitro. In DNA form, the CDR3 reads TGTGCCAGCAGCTCCTCAAGGGTAGGGAACACTGAAGCTTTCTTT. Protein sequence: CASSSSRVGNTEAFF.